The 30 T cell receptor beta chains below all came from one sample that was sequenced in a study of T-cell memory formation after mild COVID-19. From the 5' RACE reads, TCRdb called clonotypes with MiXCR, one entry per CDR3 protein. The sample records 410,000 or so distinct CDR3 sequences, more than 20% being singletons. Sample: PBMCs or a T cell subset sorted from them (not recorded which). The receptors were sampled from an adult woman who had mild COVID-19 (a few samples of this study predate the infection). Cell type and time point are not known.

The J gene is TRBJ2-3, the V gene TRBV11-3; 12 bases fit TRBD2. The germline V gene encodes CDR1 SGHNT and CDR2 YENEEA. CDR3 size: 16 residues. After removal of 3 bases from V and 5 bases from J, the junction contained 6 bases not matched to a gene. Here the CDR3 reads CASSFRTSGTGDTQYF. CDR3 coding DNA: TGTGCCAGCAGCTTCCGGACTAGCGGGACCGGAGATACGCAGTATTTT.

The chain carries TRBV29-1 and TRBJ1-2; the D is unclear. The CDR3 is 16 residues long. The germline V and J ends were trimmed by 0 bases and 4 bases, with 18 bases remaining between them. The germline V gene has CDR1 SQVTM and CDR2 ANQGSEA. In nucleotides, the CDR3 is TGCAGCGTTGAAGATCTGTCTCCCGCGGAATCCTATGGCTACACCTTC. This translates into CSVEDLSPAESYGYTF.

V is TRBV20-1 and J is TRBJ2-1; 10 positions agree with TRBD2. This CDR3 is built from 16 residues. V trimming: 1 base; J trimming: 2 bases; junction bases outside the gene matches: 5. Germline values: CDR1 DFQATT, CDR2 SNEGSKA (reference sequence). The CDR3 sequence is CSARGGLALTYNEQFF. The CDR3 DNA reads TGCAGTGCTAGAGGGGGACTAGCGTTGACCTACAATGAGCAGTTCTTC.

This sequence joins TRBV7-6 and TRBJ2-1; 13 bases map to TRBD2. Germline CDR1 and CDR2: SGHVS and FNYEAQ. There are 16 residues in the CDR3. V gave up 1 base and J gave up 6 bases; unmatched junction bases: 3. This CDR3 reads CASSLVGLAGANEQFF. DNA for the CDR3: TGTGCCAGCAGCTTAGTCGGACTAGCGGGAGCCAATGAGCAGTTCTTC.

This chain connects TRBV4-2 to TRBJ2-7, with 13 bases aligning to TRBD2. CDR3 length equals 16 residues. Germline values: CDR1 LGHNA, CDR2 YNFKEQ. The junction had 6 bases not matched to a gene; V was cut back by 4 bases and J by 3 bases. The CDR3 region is CASSLGTSGVFYEQYF. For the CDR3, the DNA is TGTGCCAGCAGCCTGGGGACTAGCGGGGTTTTCTACGAGCAGTACTTC.

The CDR3: CASTLPGGSNQPQHF. The CDR3 DNA follows: TGTGCCAGCACCCTGCCAGGGGGCTCAAATCAGCCCCAGCATTTT. The chain links TRBV28 to TRBJ1-5; 8 nucleotides match TRBD1. CDR3 length: 15 residues. Germline lookup yields CDR1 MDHEN and CDR2 SYDVKM. The J segment lost 4 bases and the V segment lost 7 bases, leaving 9 bases of the junction unmatched.

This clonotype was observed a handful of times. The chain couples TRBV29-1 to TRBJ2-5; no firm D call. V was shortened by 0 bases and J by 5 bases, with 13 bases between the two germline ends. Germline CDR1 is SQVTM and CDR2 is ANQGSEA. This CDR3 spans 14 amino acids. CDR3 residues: CSVEDFLIGETQYF. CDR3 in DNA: TGCAGCGTTGAAGATTTTCTCATCGGGGAGACCCAGTACTTC.

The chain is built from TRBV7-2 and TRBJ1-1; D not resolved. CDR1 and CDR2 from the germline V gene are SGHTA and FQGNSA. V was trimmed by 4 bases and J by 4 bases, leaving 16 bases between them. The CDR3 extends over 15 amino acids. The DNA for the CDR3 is TGTGCCAGCAGCTCCCCGGGCAGCCCGGGCACTGAAGCTTTCTTT. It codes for CASSSPGSPGTEAFF.

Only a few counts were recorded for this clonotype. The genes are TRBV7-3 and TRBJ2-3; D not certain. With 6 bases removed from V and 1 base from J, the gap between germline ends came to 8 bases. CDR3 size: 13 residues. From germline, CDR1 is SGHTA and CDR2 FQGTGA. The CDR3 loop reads CASSVRRTDTQYF. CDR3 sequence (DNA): TGTGCCAGCAGTGTGCGGCGCACAGATACGCAGTATTTT. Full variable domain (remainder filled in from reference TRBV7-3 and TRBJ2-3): GAGVSQTPSNKVTEKGKYVELRCDPISGHTALYWYRQSLGQGPEFLIYFQGTGAADDSGLPNDRFFAVRPEGSVSTLKIQRTERGDSAVYLCASSVRRTDTQYFGPGTRLTVL.

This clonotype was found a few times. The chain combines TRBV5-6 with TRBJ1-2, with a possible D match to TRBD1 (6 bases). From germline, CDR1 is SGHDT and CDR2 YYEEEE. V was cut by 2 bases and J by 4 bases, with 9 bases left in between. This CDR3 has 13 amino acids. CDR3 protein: CASSFTGLYGYTF. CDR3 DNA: TGTGCCAGCAGCTTTACAGGGCTCTATGGCTACACCTTC. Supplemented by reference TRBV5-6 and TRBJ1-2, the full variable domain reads DAGVTQSPTHLIKTRGQQVTLRCSPKSGHDTVSWYQQALGQGPQFIFQYYEEEERQRGNFPDRFSGHQFPNYSSELNVNALLLGDSALYLCASSFTGLYGYTFGSGTRLTVV.

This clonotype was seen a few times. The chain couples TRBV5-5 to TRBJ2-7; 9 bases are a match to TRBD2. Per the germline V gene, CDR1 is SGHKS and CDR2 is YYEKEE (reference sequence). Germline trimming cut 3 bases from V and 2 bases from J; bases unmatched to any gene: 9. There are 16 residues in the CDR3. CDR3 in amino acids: CASSSVALAGTYEQYF. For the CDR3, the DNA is TGTGCCAGCAGCTCAGTGGCACTAGCGGGTACCTACGAGCAGTACTTC.

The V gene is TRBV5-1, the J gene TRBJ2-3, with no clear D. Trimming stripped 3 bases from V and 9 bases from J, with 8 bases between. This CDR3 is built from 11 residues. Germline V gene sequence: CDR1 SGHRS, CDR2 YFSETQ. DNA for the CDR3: TGCGCCAGCAGCTCCCTCGGGACGCAGTATTTT. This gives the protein CASSSLGTQYF.

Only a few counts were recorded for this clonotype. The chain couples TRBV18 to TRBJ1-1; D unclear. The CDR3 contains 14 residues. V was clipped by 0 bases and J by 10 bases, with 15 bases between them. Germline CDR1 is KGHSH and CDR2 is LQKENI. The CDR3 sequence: CASSPPGHLVVAFF. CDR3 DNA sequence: TGTGCCAGCTCACCACCTGGGCACCTCGTCGTAGCTTTCTTT.

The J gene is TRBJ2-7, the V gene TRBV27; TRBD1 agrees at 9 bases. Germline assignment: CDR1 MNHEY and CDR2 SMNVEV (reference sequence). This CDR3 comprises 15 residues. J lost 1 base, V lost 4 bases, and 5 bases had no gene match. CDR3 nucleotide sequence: TGTGCCAGCAGTTCCCGACAGGGGGGGTCCTACGAGCAGTACTTC. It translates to CASSSRQGGSYEQYF.

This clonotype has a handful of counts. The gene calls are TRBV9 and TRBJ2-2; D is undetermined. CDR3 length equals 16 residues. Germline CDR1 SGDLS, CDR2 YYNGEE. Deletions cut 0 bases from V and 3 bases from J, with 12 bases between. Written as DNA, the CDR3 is TGTGCCAGCAGCGTAGGGTCAGGAGCCTACACCGGGGAGCTGTTTTTT. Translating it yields CASSVGSGAYTGELFF.

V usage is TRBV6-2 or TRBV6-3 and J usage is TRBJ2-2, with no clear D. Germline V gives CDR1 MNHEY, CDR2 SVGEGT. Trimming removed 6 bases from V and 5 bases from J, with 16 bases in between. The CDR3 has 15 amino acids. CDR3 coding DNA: TGTGCCAGCAGCCCGGATAAGGGTTTTACCGGGGAGCTGTTTTTT. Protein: CASSPDKGFTGELFF.

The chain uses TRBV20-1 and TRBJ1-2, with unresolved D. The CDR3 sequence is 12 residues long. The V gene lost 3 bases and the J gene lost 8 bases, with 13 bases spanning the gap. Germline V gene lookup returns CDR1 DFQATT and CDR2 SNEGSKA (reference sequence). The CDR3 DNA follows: TGCAGTGCTAGGGGAGGGTCCAGCGGCTACACCTTC. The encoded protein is CSARGGSSGYTF.

CDR3 coding DNA: TGCGCCAGCAGCTTGTTGTACAGCTACAATGAGCAGTTCTTC. Translation: CASSLLYSYNEQFF. This chain links TRBV5-1 with TRBJ2-1; D uncertain. V was clipped by 1 base and J by 3 bases, with 8 bases between them. CDR1 is SGHRS and CDR2 is YFSETQ in the germline V gene. The CDR3 consists of 14 residues.

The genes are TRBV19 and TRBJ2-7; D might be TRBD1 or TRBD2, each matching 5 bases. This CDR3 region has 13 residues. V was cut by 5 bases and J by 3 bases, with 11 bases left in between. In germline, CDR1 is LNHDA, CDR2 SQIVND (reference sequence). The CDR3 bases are TGTGCCAGTAGTCCCAGGGACGGCTACGAGCAGTACTTC. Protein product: CASSPRDGYEQYF.

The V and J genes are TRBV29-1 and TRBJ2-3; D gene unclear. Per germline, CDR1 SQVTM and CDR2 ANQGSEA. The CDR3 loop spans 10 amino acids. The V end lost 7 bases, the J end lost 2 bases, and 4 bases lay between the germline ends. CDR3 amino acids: CSAYTDTQYF. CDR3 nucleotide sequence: TGCAGCGCCTACACAGATACGCAGTATTTT.

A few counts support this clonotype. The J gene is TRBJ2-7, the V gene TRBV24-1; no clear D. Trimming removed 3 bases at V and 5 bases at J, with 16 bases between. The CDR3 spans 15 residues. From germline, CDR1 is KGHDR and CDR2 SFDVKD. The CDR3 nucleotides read TGTGCCACCAGTGATCCCAATTTGGGAAAGGACGAGCAGTACTTC. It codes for CATSDPNLGKDEQYF.

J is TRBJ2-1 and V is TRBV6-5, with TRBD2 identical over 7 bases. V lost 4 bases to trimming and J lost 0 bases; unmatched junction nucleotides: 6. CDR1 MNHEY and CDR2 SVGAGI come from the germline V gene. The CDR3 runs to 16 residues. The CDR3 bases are TGTGCCAGCAGTTTTTATGGCGGGAGCTCCTACAATGAGCAGTTCTTC. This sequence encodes CASSFYGGSSYNEQFF.

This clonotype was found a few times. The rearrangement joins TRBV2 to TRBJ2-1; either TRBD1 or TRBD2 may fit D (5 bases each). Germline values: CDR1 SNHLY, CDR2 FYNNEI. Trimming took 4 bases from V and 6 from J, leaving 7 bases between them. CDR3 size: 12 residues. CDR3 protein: CASSVGVNEQFF. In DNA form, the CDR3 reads TGTGCCAGCAGTGTGGGGGTCAATGAGCAGTTCTTC.

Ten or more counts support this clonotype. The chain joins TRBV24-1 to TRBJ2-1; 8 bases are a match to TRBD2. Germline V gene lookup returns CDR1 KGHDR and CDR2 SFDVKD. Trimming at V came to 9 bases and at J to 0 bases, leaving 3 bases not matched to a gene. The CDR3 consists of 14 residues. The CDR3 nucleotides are TGTGCCACCGGCGGGGGGAGCTCCTACAATGAGCAGTTCTTC. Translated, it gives CATGGGSSYNEQFF.

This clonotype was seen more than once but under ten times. The CDR3 DNA reads as TGTGCCAGCAGCTTAAATCCCCGCACTGAAGCTTTCTTT. It translates to CASSLNPRTEAFF. The J gene is TRBJ1-1, the V gene TRBV7-3, with D hard to call. CDR3 size: 13 residues. Germline loops: CDR1 SGHTA, CDR2 FQGTGA. Between the trimmed V and J ends, which lost 1 base and 4 bases, there was a span of 7 bases.

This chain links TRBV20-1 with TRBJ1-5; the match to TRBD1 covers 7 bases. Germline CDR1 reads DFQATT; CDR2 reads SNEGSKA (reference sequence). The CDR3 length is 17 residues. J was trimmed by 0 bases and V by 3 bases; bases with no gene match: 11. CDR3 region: CSARPRTGGDSNQPQHF. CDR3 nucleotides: TGCAGTGCTAGGCCTAGGACAGGTGGGGATAGCAATCAGCCCCAGCATTTT.

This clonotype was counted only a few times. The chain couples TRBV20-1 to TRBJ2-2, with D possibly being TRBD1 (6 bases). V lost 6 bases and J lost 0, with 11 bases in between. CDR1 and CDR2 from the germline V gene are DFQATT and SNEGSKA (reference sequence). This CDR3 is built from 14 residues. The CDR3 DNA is TGCAGTGCCAAGGGACACTCGAACACCGGGGAGCTGTTTTTT. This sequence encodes CSAKGHSNTGELFF.

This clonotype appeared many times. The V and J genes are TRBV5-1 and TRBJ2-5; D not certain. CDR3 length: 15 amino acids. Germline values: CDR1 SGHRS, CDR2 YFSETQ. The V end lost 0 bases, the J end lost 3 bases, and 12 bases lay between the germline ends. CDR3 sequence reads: CASSLGRSVKETQYF. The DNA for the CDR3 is TGCGCCAGCAGCTTGGGGCGGTCTGTGAAAGAGACCCAGTACTTC.

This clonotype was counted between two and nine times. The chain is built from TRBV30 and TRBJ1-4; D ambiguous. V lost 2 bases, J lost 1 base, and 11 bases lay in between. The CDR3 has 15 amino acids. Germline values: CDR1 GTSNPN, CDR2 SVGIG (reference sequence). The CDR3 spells CAWSLSLKTNEKLFF. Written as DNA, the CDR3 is TGTGCCTGGAGTCTGAGTTTAAAAACTAATGAAAAACTGTTTTTT.

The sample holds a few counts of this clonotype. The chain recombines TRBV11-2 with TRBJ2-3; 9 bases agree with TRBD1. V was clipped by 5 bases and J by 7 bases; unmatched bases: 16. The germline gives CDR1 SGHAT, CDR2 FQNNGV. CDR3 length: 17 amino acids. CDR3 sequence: CASSAKFPGQGLHTQYF. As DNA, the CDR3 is TGTGCCAGCAGCGCTAAATTCCCGGGACAGGGATTACATACGCAGTATTTT.